This T cell receptor beta chain was recorded in a study of cytomegalovirus exposure and HLA in healthy donors. PCR employed 60 Vbeta and 13 Jbeta primers. The assay was immunoSEQ multiplex PCR, and TCRdb's table has in-frame clones only and misses some. The data contain 100,000 to 150,000 clones, about four fifths of them singletons. Remarks on this clone: Its antigen remains unknown.

Study-wide findings and caveats: Presence/absence analyses took donor sequencing depth as roughly uniform. An ancestry cluster, one associated with Asian ancestry, reportedly showed fewer N-insertions than the 666-donor mean in a later analysis. In a later analysis, a missense DCLRE1C variant was linked to TCR beta V- and J-gene trimming.

This CDR3 has 14 residues. The V end lost 4 bases, the J end lost 6 bases, and 12 bases lay between the germline ends. Germline V gene sequence: CDR1 SGHAT, CDR2 FQNNGV. Sequencing used PBMCs. The sequence came from a woman in her forties or fifties in good health and CMV-seropositive. The V gene is TRBV11-2, the J gene TRBJ2-2, with D maybe TRBD1 (5 bases). CDR3 residues: CASSSLGVPGELFF. The DNA for the CDR3 is TGTGCCAGCAGCTCCCTAGGGGTCCCCGGGGAGCTGTTTTTT.